Below are 28 T cell receptor beta chains sequenced from a single sample in a study of cytomegalovirus exposure and HLA in healthy donors. Amplification used 60 Vbeta primers and 13 Jbeta primers. Using immunoSEQ multiplex PCR, the repertoire was profiled, and TCRdb retains in-frame clones only, with some absent. The sample yields fewer than 150,000 clones, around 74% seen once. The sequenced material came from PBMCs. The receptors were sampled from a woman in her 50s in good health and CMV-seropositive.

V usage is TRBV7-9 and J usage is TRBJ1-2, with 7 bases aligning to TRBD1. The CDR3 is 16 amino acids. The junction had 12 bases not matched to a gene; V was cut back by 5 bases and J by 3 bases. Germline V gene lookup returns CDR1 SEHNR and CDR2 FQNEAQ (reference sequence). DNA for the CDR3: TGTGCCAGCAGCCCCATCTTACAGGGGAGCGACTATGGCTACACCTTC. Amino acids: CASSPILQGSDYGYTF.

This chain uses TRBV5-1 with TRBJ1-4, with 9 bases aligning to TRBD1. The V and J ends lost 1 base and 8 bases, in that order; junction bases with no gene match: 12. CDR1 is SGHRS and CDR2 is YFSETQ in the germline V gene. The CDR3 is made up of 17 amino acids. For the CDR3, the DNA is TGCGCCAGCAGCTTGTCCGGGACAGGGAGGGTCGGCGAAAAACTGTTTTTT. This gives the protein CASSLSGTGRVGEKLFF.

Comments on this clone: Germline is not matched at one junction end, which may reflect a read error. The CDR3 bases are TGTGCCTGCAGCTCCTCGACAGGCGTAGTATTGAGTGAGCAGTTCTTC. Its translation is CACSSSTGVVLSEQFF. V usage is TRBV5-6 and J usage is TRBJ2-1; D is possibly TRBD1 (6 bases). The CDR3 is 16 amino acids. Germline values: CDR1 SGHDT, CDR2 YYEEEE.

The chain has TRBV7-9 and TRBJ2-7, with TRBD1 matching 7 bases. V lost 6 bases to trimming and J lost 0 bases; unmatched junction nucleotides: 5. CDR3 length: 14 amino acids. From germline, CDR1 is SEHNR and CDR2 FQNEAQ (reference sequence). CDR3 in amino acids: CASSTGTASYEQYF. CDR3 DNA: TGTGCCAGCAGTACCGGGACAGCCTCCTACGAGCAGTACTTC.

The rearrangement uses TRBV25-1 and TRBJ1-2; 12 nucleotides match TRBD1. The J segment lost 5 bases and the V segment lost 5 bases, leaving 6 bases of the junction unmatched. The CDR3 length is 15 residues. Germline V gene data show CDR1 as MGHDK and CDR2 as SYGVNS. The CDR3 DNA reads as TGTGCCAGCAGTAAGGGGACAGGGGGCAGTTATGGCTACACCTTC. Its protein product is CASSKGTGGSYGYTF.

V is TRBV5-5 and J is TRBJ2-3; 12 bases line up with TRBD2. CDR3 size: 15 residues. The germline V gene encodes CDR1 SGHKS and CDR2 YYEKEE (reference sequence). V lost 0 bases, J lost 7 bases, and 3 bases stayed unmatched. The chain's CDR3 is CASSLVLAGGNTQYF. The CDR3 DNA reads TGTGCCAGCAGCTTGGTCCTAGCGGGGGGGAATACGCAGTATTTT.

J is TRBJ1-2 and V is TRBV2; D unclear. V shed 1 base and J shed 4 bases, with 7 bases lying between them. Germline V gene lookup returns CDR1 SNHLY and CDR2 FYNNEI. The CDR3 is 13 amino acids. The CDR3 spells CASSEGPRYGYTF. For the CDR3, the DNA is TGTGCCAGCAGTGAAGGGCCTCGCTATGGCTACACCTTC. The variable domain in full, with the rest retrieved from reference TRBV2 and TRBJ1-2, is EPEVTQTPSHQVTQMGQEVILRCVPISNHLYFYWYRQILGQKVEFLVSFYNNEISEKSEIFDDQFSVERPDGSNFTLKIRSTKLEDSAMYFCASSEGPRYGYTFGSGTRLTVV.

This rearrangement joins TRBV19 to TRBJ2-6, with 8 bases lining up with TRBD2. The CDR3 has 17 residues. CDR1 LNHDA and CDR2 SQIVND come from the germline V gene (reference sequence). V gave up 3 bases and J gave up 0 bases; unmatched junction bases: 4. Here the CDR3 DNA reads TGTGCCAGTAGTATGCAGGCGGGAGGCTCTGGGGCCAACGTCCTGACTTTC. Encoded protein: CASSMQAGGSGANVLTF. Variable domain in full (rest from reference TRBV19 and TRBJ2-6): DGGITQSPKYLFRKEGQNVTLSCEQNLNHDAMYWYRQDPGQGLRLIYYSQIVNDFQKGDIAEGYSVSREKKESFPLTVTSAQKNPTAFYLCASSMQAGGSGANVLTFGAGSRLTVL.

This clone has a single count. The chain uses TRBV9 and TRBJ1-3; 8 bases are shared with TRBD1. There are 13 residues in the CDR3. J lost 7 bases, V lost 3 bases, and 3 bases had no gene match. Germline loops: CDR1 SGDLS, CDR2 YYNGEE. Here the CDR3 reads CASSAQGANTIYF. DNA for the CDR3: TGTGCCAGCAGCGCTCAGGGGGCGAACACCATATATTTT.

There are a few counts of this clone. Compared with germline, one end of the junction differs, possibly owing to a read error. The chain uses TRBV5-4 and TRBJ2-5, with TRBD2 matching over 9 bases. The germline V gene encodes CDR1 SGHNT and CDR2 YYREEE (reference sequence). The CDR3 sequence is 15 residues long. CDR3 loop: CASSQGFTSGETQYF. The CDR3 bases are TGCGCCAGCAGCCAAGGGTTCACTAGCGGGGAGACCCAGTACTTC.

This chain uses TRBV11-2 with TRBJ1-2; D uncertain. CDR1 is SGHAT, CDR2 FQNNGV, per germline. Trimming cost V 0 bases and J 4 bases, with 18 bases left between them. This CDR3 has 17 residues. The CDR3 loop is CASSLDARLGSGYGYTF. CDR3 bases: TGTGCCAGCAGCTTAGACGCCCGTTTGGGGAGCGGCTATGGCTACACCTTC. The full variable domain, with the rest looked up from reference TRBV11-2 and TRBJ1-2, is EAGVAQSPRYKIIEKRQSVAFWCNPISGHATLYWYQQILGQGPKLLIQFQNNGVVDDSQLPKDRFSAERLKGVDSTLKIQPAKLEDSAVYLCASSLDARLGSGYGYTFGSGTRLTVV.

This clone was counted a single time. The CDR3 coding sequence is TGTGCCAGCAGCTTAGATCTCAGCGGGGGGGCAACCGGGGAGCTGTTTTTT. This gives the protein CASSLDLSGGATGELFF. This chain links TRBV7-9 with TRBJ2-2; 10 nucleotides line up with TRBD2. Per the germline V gene, CDR1 is SEHNR and CDR2 is FQNEAQ (reference sequence). Losses at the gene ends were 1 base for V and 5 bases for J; bases not matched to a gene: 7. The CDR3 is 17 amino acids. The whole variable domain, remainder taken from reference TRBV7-9 and TRBJ2-2, is DTGVSQNPRHKITKRGQNVTFRCDPISEHNRLYWYRQTLGQGPEFLTYFQNEAQLEKSRLLSDRFSAERPKGSFSTLEIQRTEQGDSAMYLCASSLDLSGGATGELFFGEGSRLTVL.

This chain uses TRBV28 with TRBJ1-6, with 9 bases that match TRBD1. This CDR3 region has 16 residues. The germline CDR1 and CDR2 sequences are MDHEN and SYDVKM. After removal of 2 bases from V and 8 bases from J, the junction contained 7 bases not matched to a gene. CDR3 DNA: TGTGCCAGCAGTTTAATCTTACAGGGGGCTTATTCACCCCTCCACTTT. Translation gives CASSLILQGAYSPLHF. Full variable domain (outside the CDR3, taken from reference TRBV28 and TRBJ1-6): DVKVTQSSRYLVKRTGEKVFLECVQDMDHENMFWYRQDPGLGLRLIYFSYDVKMKEKGDIPEGYSVSREKKERFSLILESASTNQTSMYLCASSLILQGAYSPLHFGNGTRLTVT.

A remark on this clone: This sample also contains other DNA sequences that code for the same CDR3. V usage is TRBV5-1 and J usage is TRBJ1-5; D possibly corresponds to TRBD1 (6 bases). This CDR3 spans 13 amino acids. Germline CDR1 reads SGHRS; CDR2 reads YFSETQ. The ends were cut back, 0 bases at V and 7 bases at J, with 8 bases in the middle. CDR3 sequence reads: CASSLDRAQPQHF. CDR3 nucleotide sequence: TGCGCCAGCAGCTTGGACAGGGCCCAGCCCCAGCATTTT.

The chain is built from TRBV7-6 and TRBJ2-1; 15 positions agree with TRBD2. Germline V lookup: CDR1 SGHVS, CDR2 FNYEAQ. With V trimmed by 3 bases and J by 7 bases, 13 bases remained unmatched. This CDR3 contains 19 residues. The CDR3 nucleotides are TGTGCCAGCAGCTTCCCGGGACTAGCGGGGGGCCCAAACCCTAATGAGCAGTTCTTC. Its translation: CASSFPGLAGGPNPNEQFF. The complete variable domain, with remaining parts taken from reference TRBV7-6 and TRBJ2-1, reads GAGVSQSPRYKVTKRGQDVALRCDPISGHVSLYWYRQALGQGPEFLTYFNYEAQQDKSGLPNDRFSAERPEGSISTLTIQRTEQRDSAMYRCASSFPGLAGGPNPNEQFFGPGTRLTVL.

The chain is built from TRBV5-5 and TRBJ1-1; TRBD1 matches 8 bases. Germline V gene lookup returns CDR1 SGHKS and CDR2 YYEKEE (reference sequence). The CDR3 is 13 amino acids. J was trimmed by 9 bases and V by 4 bases; bases with no gene match: 8. CDR3 region: CASSPRGQLKAFF. CDR3 DNA: TGTGCCAGCAGCCCCAGGGGGCAATTAAAAGCTTTCTTT.

This clone was found a few times. The rearrangement uses TRBV5-5 and TRBJ1-3; D might be TRBD1 (5 bases). The V and J ends lost 3 bases and 3 bases respectively, with 13 bases between them. This CDR3 is 15 amino acids long. The germline gives CDR1 SGHKS, CDR2 YYEKEE (reference sequence). The CDR3 DNA is TGTGCCAGCAGCTACACGACAGTTATTGGAAACACCATATATTTT. Amino acid sequence: CASSYTTVIGNTIYF.

The V call is TRBV11-2, the J call TRBJ1-1; D call uncertain. CDR1 and CDR2 (germline): SGHAT, FQNNGV. Trimming took 3 bases from V and 6 from J, leaving 14 bases between them. The CDR3 extends over 14 amino acids. The CDR3 DNA reads as TGTGCCAGCAGCTTGGCGGGAGGGCGCTCTGAAGCTTTCTTT. Its protein product is CASSLAGGRSEAFF.

This chain connects TRBV7-2 to TRBJ2-7, with D maybe TRBD2 (5 bases). V was shortened by 0 bases and J by 5 bases, with 8 bases between the two germline ends. Germline V lookup: CDR1 SGHTA, CDR2 FQGNSA. This CDR3 has 13 residues. The CDR3 bases are TGTGCCAGCAGCTTAGCCGGGCGGGACGAGCAGTACTTC. It is translated as CASSLAGRDEQYF.

The CDR3 DNA sequence: TGCGCCAGCAGCCAATCGGACCTAGGGTTTCGGGGTAATCAGCCCCAGCATTTT. This sequence encodes CASSQSDLGFRGNQPQHF. V and J are TRBV4-1 and TRBJ1-5, with D uncertain. Trimming took 2 bases from V and 4 from J, leaving 21 bases between them. The CDR3 consists of 18 residues. From germline, CDR1 is MGHRA and CDR2 YSYEKL.

The chain joins TRBV28 to TRBJ2-2, with D perhaps TRBD2 (7 bases). The CDR3 is 15 amino acids. The germline V and J ends were trimmed by 6 bases and 4 bases, with 15 bases remaining between them. The germline CDR1 and CDR2 sequences are MDHEN and SYDVKM. The chain's CDR3 is CASRWGGRATGELFF. The CDR3 nucleotides are TGTGCCAGCAGATGGGGGGGCCGGGCCACCGGGGAGCTGTTTTTT.

J is TRBJ2-1 and V is TRBV6-5, with 13 bases matching TRBD2. V lost 2 bases to trimming and J lost 7 bases; unmatched junction nucleotides: 5. The CDR3 is made up of 16 amino acids. CDR1 and CDR2 (germline): MNHEY, SVGAGI. The chain's CDR3 is CASSYGWTSGGNEQFF. CDR3 nucleotides: TGTGCCAGCAGTTACGGGTGGACTAGCGGGGGTAATGAGCAGTTCTTC.

V usage is TRBV2 and J usage is TRBJ1-6; 7 bases align to TRBD1. The CDR3 has 12 amino acids. The V segment lost 10 bases and the J segment 6 bases; nucleotides outside the gene matches: 3. The germline V gene has CDR1 SNHLY and CDR2 FYNNEI. The CDR3: CATGDSNSPLHF. The CDR3 DNA reads TGTGCCACTGGGGACAGTAATTCACCCCTCCACTTT.

The chain couples TRBV5-1 to TRBJ2-7; the match to TRBD1 covers 10 bases. The CDR3 sequence is 14 residues long. Per the germline V gene, CDR1 is SGHRS and CDR2 is YFSETQ. With V trimmed by 3 bases and J by 6 bases, 6 bases remained unmatched. CDR3 nucleotide sequence: TGCGCCAGCAGCTGGGGGACAGGGGAGGTCGAGCAGTACTTC. It yields the protein CASSWGTGEVEQYF.

V is TRBV30 and J is TRBJ2-7; D ambiguous. The CDR3 has 13 residues. Germline CDR1 and CDR2: GTSNPN and SVGIG (reference sequence). The V gene lost 2 bases and the J gene lost 6 bases, with 14 bases spanning the gap. The CDR3 DNA is TGTGCCTGGAGTTCATCCCCCCTACGCGAGCAGTACTTC. As protein: CAWSSSPLREQYF.

The chain employs TRBV29-1 and TRBJ2-7; D perhaps matches TRBD2 (5 bases). The germline V and J ends were trimmed by 3 bases and 6 bases, with 15 bases remaining between them. In germline, CDR1 is SQVTM, CDR2 ANQGSEA. The CDR3 runs 13 residues. The DNA for the CDR3 is TGCAGCGTTGATAGCGAGTCGAGAAGCGAGCAGTACTTC. Amino acids: CSVDSESRSEQYF.

A single count supports this clone. V gene TRBV5-1 combines with J gene TRBJ2-3; 8 bases line up with TRBD1. With V trimmed by 0 bases and J by 0 bases, 3 bases remained unmatched. The germline gives CDR1 SGHRS, CDR2 YFSETQ. CDR3 length: 16 residues. The CDR3 region has the DNA TGCGCCAGCAGCTTGGGGGACAGGAGTAGCACAGATACGCAGTATTTT. Protein sequence: CASSLGDRSSTDTQYF.

The chain carries TRBV6-5 and TRBJ2-2; 10 bases are shared with TRBD2. CDR3 length: 15 residues. Germline V gene sequence: CDR1 MNHEY, CDR2 SVGAGI. V was clipped by 7 bases and J by 1 base; unmatched bases: 3. CDR3 coding DNA: TGTGCCAGCACCTTAGCGGGGGGGAACACCGGGGAGCTGTTTTTT. Amino acid sequence: CASTLAGGNTGELFF.